These 22 T cell receptor beta chains share one sample of origin, sequenced in a study of spatial heterogeneity in lung cancer. Using its own MiXCR run on the 5' RACE reads, TCRdb lists one record per CDR3 protein. The sample carries about 100,000 distinct CDR3 sequences, around 19% recorded once. Stated time point: blood at routine non-recurrence follow-up after resection. Specimen: PBMCs, collected at follow-up. The origin of the receptors is a male donor with early-stage non-small cell lung cancer.

The rearrangement links TRBV20-1 to TRBJ1-4; D not resolved. CDR3 length: 19 residues. Germline-derived CDR1 and CDR2 are DFQATT and SNEGSKA (reference sequence). Trimming stripped 3 bases from V and 7 bases from J, with 30 bases between. CDR3 loop: CSASFPGPAAFSAGEKLFF. CDR3 DNA: TGCAGTGCTAGTTTCCCGGGCCCCGCAGCGTTCTCGGCGGGTGAAAAACTGTTTTTT.

J is TRBJ1-2 and V is TRBV29-1; no firm D call. This CDR3 has 11 residues. V was trimmed by 5 bases and J by 4 bases, leaving 8 bases between them. Germline V lookup: CDR1 SQVTM, CDR2 ANQGSEA. CDR3 sequence: CSVFDGYGYTF. CDR3 coding DNA: TGCAGCGTTTTCGACGGCTATGGCTACACCTTC. The complete variable domain, with remaining parts taken from reference TRBV29-1 and TRBJ1-2, reads SAVISQKPSRDICQRGTSLTIQCQVDSQVTMMFWYRQQPGQSLTLIATANQGSEATYESGFVIDKFPISRPNLTFSTLTVSNMSPEDSSIYLCSVFDGYGYTFGSGTRLTVV.

This clonotype was counted between two and nine times. This sequence joins TRBV7-8 and TRBJ1-1; 8 bases align to TRBD1. With 5 bases clipped from V and 2 bases from J, the junction kept 4 bases outside the gene matches. The CDR3 sequence is 14 residues long. Germline CDR1 reads SGHVS; CDR2 reads FQNEAQ. CDR3: CASSTGQGNTEAFF. CDR3 in DNA: TGTGCCAGCAGCACCGGACAGGGCAACACTGAAGCTTTCTTT.

This clonotype was seen only a few times. The rearrangement joins TRBV5-1 to TRBJ2-2, with 7 positions matching TRBD2. The germline V gene encodes CDR1 SGHRS and CDR2 YFSETQ. Losses at the gene ends were 0 bases for V and 0 bases for J; bases not matched to a gene: 2. The CDR3 covers 16 residues. CDR3 protein: CASSLAGLPNTGELFF. DNA for the CDR3: TGCGCCAGCAGCTTGGCGGGACTACCGAACACCGGGGAGCTGTTTTTT.

This clonotype has a single count. The chain employs TRBV5-6 and TRBJ2-1, with D hard to call. Trimming took off 3 bases at V and 6 bases at J, with 13 bases between the two ends. CDR3 length equals 14 residues. Germline CDR1 SGHDT, CDR2 YYEEEE. For the CDR3, the DNA is TGTGCCAGCAGCTGGGGATGGGAAGGCAATGAGCAGTTCTTC. Its translation: CASSWGWEGNEQFF.

The chain is built from TRBV19 and TRBJ2-2, with D tentatively TRBD2 (6 bases). The CDR3 contains 15 residues. Germline V gene data show CDR1 as LNHDA and CDR2 as SQIVND (reference sequence). V lost 3 bases and J 4 bases, leaving 12 bases between the germline ends. The CDR3 reads CASSMFGRRTGELFF. CDR3 coding DNA: TGTGCCAGTAGTATGTTCGGGAGACGCACCGGGGAGCTGTTTTTT.

The gene calls are TRBV24-1 and TRBJ2-5; D not certain. The V and J ends lost 5 bases and 1 base respectively, with 13 bases between them. This CDR3 contains 15 residues. Germline V gene data show CDR1 as KGHDR and CDR2 as SFDVKD. The CDR3 region has the DNA TGTGCCACCAGTGCCTTGGAGCAGCGCCAAGAGACCCAGTACTTC. It translates to CATSALEQRQETQYF.

The sample holds one count of this clonotype. The rearrangement joins TRBV20-1 to TRBJ2-1; 9 bases match TRBD1. Losses at the gene ends were 0 bases for V and 0 bases for J; bases not matched to a gene: 0. Germline V gene sequence: CDR1 DFQATT, CDR2 SNEGSKA (reference sequence). This CDR3 comprises 15 residues. This CDR3 is CSARETGGSYNEQFF. Here the CDR3 DNA reads TGCAGTGCTAGAGAGACAGGGGGCTCCTACAATGAGCAGTTCTTC.

V usage is TRBV4-1 and J usage is TRBJ1-2; no definite D call. The CDR3 runs to 16 residues. The germline CDR1 and CDR2 sequences are MGHRA and YSYEKL. V gave up 0 bases and J gave up 4 bases, with 15 bases separating them. The CDR3 protein is CASSQDNVVQLYGYTF. The CDR3 DNA is TGCGCCAGCAGCCAAGATAATGTCGTGCAGCTCTATGGCTACACCTTC.

This clonotype appeared a few times. The V gene is TRBV27, the J gene TRBJ1-1, with D maybe TRBD1 (6 bases). The CDR3 covers 13 residues. Trimming took 6 bases from V and 0 from J, leaving 8 bases between them. Germline loops: CDR1 MNHEY, CDR2 SMNVEV (reference sequence). The CDR3 sequence: CASRDRMNTEAFF. CDR3 nucleotides: TGTGCCAGCAGGGACAGAATGAACACTGAAGCTTTCTTT.

The chain joins TRBV6-6 to TRBJ2-4, with D possibly being TRBD1 (5 bases). V lost 8 bases, J lost 0 bases, and 14 bases lay in between. The CDR3 extends over 15 amino acids. Looked up from germline, CDR1 is MNHNY and CDR2 is SVGAGI (reference sequence). The CDR3 loop reads CASGRGGIAKNIQYF. The CDR3 DNA sequence: TGTGCCAGCGGAAGGGGCGGAATAGCCAAAAACATTCAGTACTTC.

This clonotype came up a few times. The chain has TRBV6-1 and TRBJ1-2; 7 nucleotides align to TRBD1. V was clipped by 8 bases and J by 2 bases; unmatched bases: 8. The CDR3 runs 14 residues. Germline V lookup: CDR1 MNHNS, CDR2 SASEGT. For the CDR3, the DNA is TGTGCCAGCGCTCAAGGGGGCTCAAACTATGGCTACACCTTC. Protein sequence: CASAQGGSNYGYTF.

Worth noting for this clonotype: Compared with germline, one end of the junction differs, possibly owing to a read error. This chain joins TRBV5-1 and TRBJ2-1; possible D gene TRBD2, 5 bases. Germline CDR1 is SGHRS and CDR2 is YFSETQ. The CDR3 spans 13 residues. The CDR3: CTSSLRAIDEQFF. The CDR3 nucleotides read TGCACCAGCAGCTTGAGGGCCATCGATGAGCAGTTCTTC.

The chain uses TRBV4-1 and TRBJ2-5, with D possibly matching TRBD1 (6 bases). The CDR3 is 15 residues long. Germline V gene data show CDR1 as MGHRA and CDR2 as YSYEKL. V was pared by 0 bases and J by 1 base, with 9 bases between. In nucleotides, the CDR3 is TGCGCCAGCAGCCAAGATCACAGGGCCCAAGAGACCCAGTACTTC. As protein: CASSQDHRAQETQYF.

This clonotype was observed a few times. V is TRBV29-1 and J is TRBJ1-2; 8 bases match TRBD1. The J segment lost 5 bases and the V segment lost 3 bases, leaving 5 bases of the junction unmatched. The CDR3 has 13 residues. Germline CDR1 reads SQVTM; CDR2 reads ANQGSEA. In nucleotides, the CDR3 is TGCAGCGTTGAGTTCAGGGGGCAATATGGCTACACCTTC. Residues: CSVEFRGQYGYTF. The complete variable domain, with remaining parts taken from reference TRBV29-1 and TRBJ1-2, reads SAVISQKPSRDICQRGTSLTIQCQVDSQVTMMFWYRQQPGQSLTLIATANQGSEATYESGFVIDKFPISRPNLTFSTLTVSNMSPEDSSIYLCSVEFRGQYGYTFGSGTRLTVV.

CDR3 in amino acids: CASSDIGTISTDTQYF. The CDR3 region has the DNA TGTGCCAGCAGTGATATTGGGACAATTAGCACAGATACGCAGTATTTT. The chain recombines TRBV6-1 with TRBJ2-3; D is perhaps TRBD1 (6 bases). The V end lost 3 bases, the J end lost 0 bases, and 13 bases lay between the germline ends. CDR1 and CDR2 from the germline V gene are MNHNS and SASEGT. This CDR3 is 16 amino acids long.

This clonotype came up a few times. The chain carries TRBV5-6 and TRBJ2-7, with D possibly matching TRBD1 (6 bases). Germline CDR1 reads SGHDT; CDR2 reads YYEEEE. The CDR3 extends over 14 amino acids. The V gene lost 2 bases and the J gene lost 0 bases, with 9 bases spanning the gap. CDR3 sequence reads: CASSFTGHSYEQYF. CDR3 in DNA: TGTGCCAGCAGCTTTACGGGACACTCCTACGAGCAGTACTTC.

There are a few counts of this clonotype. A junction boundary mismatches the germline segment, possibly from a read error. This chain connects TRBV30 to TRBJ2-3, with D uncertain. This CDR3 contains 11 residues. Germline values: CDR1 GTSNPN, CDR2 SVGIG (reference sequence). The CDR3 reads CAWDGTDTQYF. The DNA for the CDR3 is TGTGCCTGGGACGGCACGGATACGCAGTATTTT.

This clonotype was counted a few times. The chain carries TRBV5-6 and TRBJ2-7; D not certain. The CDR3 has 11 amino acids. The germline gives CDR1 SGHDT, CDR2 YYEEEE. Trimming left V 4 bases short and J 3 bases short, with 5 bases between. The CDR3 region has the DNA TGTGCCAGCAGCCGCAACTACGAGCAGTACGTC. Translation: CASSRNYEQYV.

This clonotype has a count of ten or more. This chain links TRBV4-3 with TRBJ2-3, with TRBD2 matching over 9 bases. This CDR3 spans 17 amino acids. The germline CDR1 and CDR2 sequences are LGHNA and YSLEER. V lost 0 bases to trimming and J lost 1 base; unmatched junction nucleotides: 5. The CDR3 DNA is TGCGCCAGCAGCCAAGAAGGTCCTAGCGGGGGCACAGATACGCAGTATTTT. It encodes CASSQEGPSGGTDTQYF.

This clonotype has more than one count but fewer than ten. The CDR3 DNA reads as TGTGCCAGCAGTGAATACGGCTCGCTCAGGGGGGCCCAGTACTTC. Translated, it gives CASSEYGSLRGAQYF. The V and J genes are TRBV2 and TRBJ2-5, with a tentative D call TRBD1 (7 bases). Trimming took off 2 bases at V and 9 bases at J, with 19 bases between the two ends. Germline V lookup: CDR1 SNHLY, CDR2 FYNNEI. The CDR3 runs to 15 residues.

This rearrangement joins TRBV4-1 to TRBJ2-5; no definite D call. The V gene lost 0 bases and the J gene lost 4 bases, with 21 bases spanning the gap. This CDR3 contains 18 residues. In germline, CDR1 is MGHRA, CDR2 YSYEKL. The CDR3, as DNA: TGCGCCAGCAGCCAAGATCGGCCGAGTGGAGCATCGGGAGAGACCCAGTACTTC. It encodes CASSQDRPSGASGETQYF.